Shown below are 23 T cell receptor beta chains from a single sample sequenced in a study of T cell clonality in common variable immunodeficiency. Some clones are missing from TCRdb's copy, which holds only in-frame ones; the method was immunoSEQ multiplex PCR. The data show roughly 34,000 clones, with none appearing a single time. Sequences were obtained from peripheral blood mononuclear cells. The source of these receptors is a person between 18 and 75 years old in good health.

This clone was recorded many times. The read is 3 residues too short to cover the CDR3 end, so that end is filled in from the germline J gene. This chain links TRBV5-1 with TRBJ2-1; D not resolved. CDR1 SGHRS and CDR2 YFSETQ come from the germline V gene. Trimming cost V 4 bases and J 2 bases, with 19 bases left between them. CDR3 length: 17 residues. The CDR3 DNA, read in part, is TGCGCCAGCAGCACCTCTAATGATCCCTTTACCTACAATGAG. Translated: CASSTSNDPFTYNE. The whole CDR3 sequence reads CASSTSNDPFTYNEQFF.

This clone was seen many times. The read finishes 3 residues shy of the CDR3 end, and the germline J gene is used to complete it. The chain employs TRBV7-2 and TRBJ2-2, with D possibly matching TRBD1 (6 bases). V shed 5 bases and J shed 7 bases, with 11 bases lying between them. Per the germline V gene, CDR1 is SGHTA and CDR2 is FQGNSA. This CDR3 contains 13 residues. CDR3 DNA (partial): TGTGCCAGCAGCGGAGGACAGTACGGGGAG. Translation: CASSGGQYGE. The complete CDR3 sequence is CASSGGQYGELFF.

There are many counts of this clone. The CDR3 end falls 3 residues outside the read, so it is completed with the germline J gene. This chain connects TRBV5-5 to TRBJ1-2; no clear D gene. The CDR3 is 15 amino acids. V was cut by 7 bases and J by 4 bases, with 20 bases left in between. Looked up from germline, CDR1 is SGHKS and CDR2 is YYEKEE (reference sequence). CDR3 region: CASRPSVDLGYGYTF. The DNA read from the CDR3 is TGTGCCAGCCGTCCTTCGGTCGACTTGGGCTATGGC.

This clone was observed many times. The CDR3 is cut off 3 residues early in the read; its end comes from the germline J gene. J is TRBJ2-3 and V is TRBV5-5, with a tentative D call TRBD1 (5 bases). Germline V gene data show CDR1 as SGHKS and CDR2 as YYEKEE (reference sequence). The V and J ends lost 3 bases and 2 bases respectively, with 13 bases between them. The CDR3 has 15 amino acids. CDR3 residues: CASSSKGVNTDTQYF. CDR3 bases read: TGTGCCAGCAGCTCAAAAGGGGTAAACACAGATACG.

This clone was recorded many times. The read falls 3 residues short of the CDR3 end, and the missing part is taken from the germline J gene. The chain combines TRBV6-1 with TRBJ2-1; D might be TRBD1 (5 bases). This CDR3 is built from 15 residues. V was pared by 1 base and J by 4 bases, with 11 bases between. The V gene's germline CDR1 is MNHNS and CDR2 SASEGT. CDR3 amino acids: CASSEDQGGYNEQFF. Partial CDR3 DNA: TGTGCCAGCAGTGAAGACCAGGGTGGTTACAATGAG.

This clone has ten or more counts. The observed sequence ends 3 residues before the CDR3 terminus, with the missing tail filled in from the germline J gene. This sequence joins TRBV6-2 or TRBV6-3 and TRBJ2-1; D may be TRBD2 (5 bases). V was trimmed by 7 bases and J by 0 bases, leaving 10 bases between them. The CDR3 has 14 residues. Per the germline V gene, CDR1 is MNHEY and CDR2 is SVGEGT. The CDR3 loop reads CASKAGSSYNEQFF. Incomplete CDR3 DNA: TGTGCCAGCAAGGCGGGCAGCTCCTACAATGAG.

This clone was observed many times. The CDR3 DNA, read in part, is TGTGCCTGGAGTGGTGCTAGCGGGGATCCTCACGAG. Its protein is CAWSGASGDPHE. The CDR3 reads in full as CAWSGASGDPHEQYF. This chain uses TRBV30 with TRBJ2-7; 9 nucleotides align to TRBD2. Read coverage stops 3 residues before the CDR3 terminus; the germline J gene supplies the remainder. V was clipped by 1 base and J by 5 bases; unmatched bases: 9. Per the germline V gene, CDR1 is GTSNPN and CDR2 is SVGIG (reference sequence). The CDR3 spans 15 residues.

A few counts support this clone. Read data end 3 residues before the CDR3 end; the end is taken from the germline J gene. The chain recombines TRBV7-9 with TRBJ2-5, with D perhaps matching TRBD2 (6 bases). The CDR3 runs 13 residues. Trimming took off 5 bases at V and 3 bases at J, with 10 bases between the two ends. Per the germline V gene, CDR1 is SEHNR and CDR2 is FQNEAQ (reference sequence). The CDR3 protein is CASSPGGKETQYF. Partial CDR3 DNA: TGTGCCAGCAGCCCCGGGGGTAAAGAGACC. Full variable domain (outside the CDR3, taken from reference TRBV7-9 and TRBJ2-5): DTGVSQNPRHKITKRGQNVTFRCDPISEHNRLYWYRQTLGQGPEFLTYFQNEAQLEKSRLLSDRFSAERPKGSFSTLEIQRTEQGDSAMYLCASSPGGKETQYFGPGTRLLVL.

There are many counts of this clone. With the read ending 3 residues before the CDR3 end, the germline J gene is used to fill in that end. The rearrangement uses TRBV12-3 or TRBV12-4 and TRBJ2-2, with a possible D match to TRBD1 (6 bases). The CDR3 is 13 amino acids. Trimming stripped 6 bases from V and 6 bases from J, with 11 bases between. The CDR3 sequence is CASSPNRAGELFF. CDR3 bases read: TGTGCCAGCAGCCCTAACAGGGCCGGGGAG.

This clone was seen ten or more times. The CDR3 end lies 3 residues beyond the end of the read and is filled in from the germline J gene. The chain joins TRBV2 to TRBJ1-2; no definite D call. CDR1 is SNHLY and CDR2 is FYNNEI in the germline V gene. The CDR3 runs 14 residues. Between the trimmed V and J ends, which lost 7 bases and 4 bases, there was a span of 16 bases. The CDR3 here is CASTRLNNLYGYTF. The CDR3 DNA, read in part, is TGTGCCAGCACCCGACTAAATAACCTCTATGGC.

This clone was seen repeatedly, ten times or more. The CDR3 reads CASSTGAPRETQYF. Partial CDR3 DNA: TGTGCCAGCAGCACAGGGGCCCCACGGGAGACC. V is TRBV5-6 and J is TRBJ2-5; 7 bases line up with TRBD1. The observed sequence ends 3 residues before the CDR3 terminus, with the missing tail filled in from the germline J gene. The CDR3 runs to 14 residues. Germline V lookup: CDR1 SGHDT, CDR2 YYEEEE. Trimming removed 4 bases from V and 5 bases from J; junction bases left unmatched: 8.

Many counts were recorded for this clone. The read terminates 3 residues before the CDR3 end, so the remaining end is supplied by the germline J gene. The V and J genes are TRBV6-2 or TRBV6-3 and TRBJ2-7, with 8 bases matching TRBD2. V lost 8 bases and J lost 5; bases outside the gene matches: 11. Germline V gene sequence: CDR1 MNHEY, CDR2 SVGEGT. The CDR3 consists of 14 residues. Incomplete CDR3 DNA: TGTGCCAGCGGGTTAACGGGAGGGGCAAACGAG. Translation: CASGLTGGANE. The CDR3, in full, reads CASGLTGGANEQYF.

This clone was recorded many times. The CDR3 extends 3 residues past the end of the read, so its final part is completed from the germline J gene. This chain connects TRBV5-4 to TRBJ1-1; unclear D gene. CDR1 is SGHNT and CDR2 is YYREEE in the germline V gene (reference sequence). The CDR3 spans 12 residues. The CDR3 sequence is CASSQGSLGAFF. CDR3 DNA (partial): TGTGCCAGCAGCCAAGGGTCGCTTGGT.

This clone is labeled medium-sized. The read finishes 3 residues shy of the CDR3 end, and the germline J gene is used to complete it. The gene calls are TRBV10-1 and TRBJ2-5; D perhaps matches TRBD2 (6 bases). Germline lookup yields CDR1 WNHNN and CDR2 SYGVQD (reference sequence). The CDR3 has 14 amino acids. Trimming removed 6 bases from V and 4 bases from J, with 15 bases in between. The CDR3 bases that were read are TGCGCCAGCAGAAAGACTAGTTCTATAGAGACC. Its protein is CASRKTSSIET. Given in full, the CDR3 is CASRKTSSIETQYF.

This clone has ten or more counts. Read coverage stops 3 residues before the CDR3 terminus; the germline J gene supplies the remainder. The chain combines TRBV5-1 with TRBJ1-1; 10 nucleotides agree with TRBD1. This CDR3 has 15 residues. Germline CDR1 reads SGHRS; CDR2 reads YFSETQ. CDR3 DNA (partial): TGCGCCAGCAGCTCCCCTGGGGGGACAGGGGTGTTA. This translates into CASSSPGGTGVL. The full CDR3 is CASSSPGGTGVLAFF.

This clone was detected many times. CDR3 DNA, as far as it was read: TGTGCCAGCAGCCGCACTAGCGGGAGAGGTGAG. Translation gives CASSRTSGRGE. In full, the CDR3 reads CASSRTSGRGEQFF. The V call is TRBV7-9, the J call TRBJ2-1, with 11 bases aligning to TRBD2. The DNA ends 3 residues before the CDR3 does, and the rest of the CDR3 is filled in from the germline J gene. Germline CDR1 reads SEHNR; CDR2 reads FQNEAQ (reference sequence). This CDR3 has 14 amino acids. The J segment lost 9 bases and the V segment lost 5 bases, leaving 6 bases of the junction unmatched. Full variable domain (remainder filled in from reference TRBV7-9 and TRBJ2-1): DTGVSQNPRHKITKRGQNVTFRCDPISEHNRLYWYRQTLGQGPEFLTYFQNEAQLEKSRLLSDRFSAERPKGSFSTLEIQRTEQGDSAMYLCASSRTSGRGEQFFGPGTRLTVL.

This clone has a count of ten or more. The CDR3 goes on 3 residues after the read ends, and that part is filled in from the germline J gene. The chain carries TRBV12-3 or TRBV12-4 and TRBJ2-7; 7 bases match TRBD1. CDR3 size: 15 residues. The ends lost 3 bases at V and 0 bases at J; junction bases unmatched: 5. The CDR3 sequence is CASSFVRDSSYEQYF. The sequenced CDR3 bases are TGTGCCAGCAGTTTTGTTCGGGACAGCTCCTACGAG.

In this sample, this clone turned up many times. The read is 3 residues too short to cover the CDR3 end, so that end is filled in from the germline J gene. This sequence joins TRBV20-1 and TRBJ2-1, with D perhaps TRBD1 (5 bases). The germline V and J ends were trimmed by 6 bases and 0 bases, with 15 bases remaining between them. CDR1 DFQATT and CDR2 SNEGSKA come from the germline V gene (reference sequence). This CDR3 has 15 residues. CDR3 bases read: TGCAGTGCCCCCGGGTGGGGCAGCTCCTACAATGAG. Translated, it gives CSAPGWGSSYNE. The whole CDR3 region reads CSAPGWGSSYNEQFF.

This clone was recorded at least ten times. The CDR3 is cut off 3 residues early in the read; its end comes from the germline J gene. The V and J genes are TRBV5-1 and TRBJ1-2; 12 nucleotides line up with TRBD1. With 1 base clipped from V and 7 bases from J, the junction kept 11 bases outside the gene matches. CDR1 is SGHRS, CDR2 YFSETQ, per germline. This CDR3 has 17 residues. The CDR3 loop is CASSLTGTGGANRGYTF. CDR3 DNA, as far as it was read: TGCGCCAGCAGCTTGACCGGGACAGGGGGCGCGAATCGTGGC.

This clone was observed at least ten times. The read halts 3 residues ahead of the CDR3 end, with the missing end drawn from the germline J gene. V usage is TRBV5-1 and J usage is TRBJ2-7; 11 positions match TRBD1. J lost 6 bases, V lost 4 bases, and 6 bases had no gene match. Germline-derived CDR1 and CDR2 are SGHRS and YFSETQ. The CDR3 runs to 14 residues. The sequenced CDR3 bases are TGCGCCAGCAGCCCAGGGACAGGGGGTCTCGAG. Protein sequence: CASSPGTGGLE. The CDR3, in full, reads CASSPGTGGLEQYF. Full variable domain (outside the CDR3, taken from reference TRBV5-1 and TRBJ2-7): KAGVTQTPRYLIKTRGQQVTLSCSPISGHRSVSWYQQTPGQGLQFLFEYFSETQRNKGNFPGRFSGRQFSNSRSEMNVSTLELGDSALYLCASSPGTGGLEQYFGPGTRLTVT.

This clone has just a few counts. The DNA ends 3 residues before the CDR3 does, and the rest of the CDR3 is filled in from the germline J gene. The genes are TRBV5-1 and TRBJ2-5; D might be TRBD2 (5 bases). CDR3 size: 13 residues. The germline V gene encodes CDR1 SGHRS and CDR2 YFSETQ. V dropped 4 bases and J dropped 4 bases, with 11 bases sitting between them. This CDR3 is CASSMTGSETQYF. The DNA read from the CDR3 is TGCGCCAGCAGCATGACGGGGTCAGAGACC.

This clone was counted many times. The read comes to an end 3 residues before the CDR3 does, leaving the germline J gene to fill in the end. The chain employs TRBV20-1 and TRBJ2-1; 8 nucleotides match TRBD2. Germline V gives CDR1 DFQATT, CDR2 SNEGSKA (reference sequence). Unmatched junction bases numbered 9, after V lost 5 bases and J lost 3 bases. This CDR3 has 15 amino acids. This chain's CDR3 is CSAPSGREHYNEQFF. CDR3 DNA, as far as it was read: TGCAGTGCTCCAAGCGGGAGAGAGCACTACAATGAG.

This clone has a count of ten or more. The read ends 3 residues shy of where the CDR3 ends; the end is completed using the germline J gene. The V and J genes are TRBV7-3 and TRBJ1-1, with 10 bases that match TRBD1. Germline values: CDR1 SGHTA, CDR2 FQGTGA. CDR3 size: 15 residues. Trimming took 2 bases from V and 3 from J; bases not matched to a gene: 3. CDR3 DNA (partial): TGTGCCAGCAGCTTACGGGACAGGGGATACACTGAA. Translated: CASSLRDRGYTE. The CDR3, in full, reads CASSLRDRGYTEAFF.